The TCR beta chain described here comes from a study of follicular helper T cells after annual influenza vaccination. Findings and limits, study-wide: Most later recoveries of Day 7 ICOS+CD38+ clones were ICOS-CD38- cTfh.

Deletions cut 1 base from V and 3 bases from J, with 16 bases between. CDR1 and CDR2 from the germline V gene are LNHDA and SQIVND (reference sequence). CDR3 length: 16 amino acids. Survey level resolution was used for TCRB sequencing. The data were produced by immunoSEQ multiplex PCR, yet TCRdb's version contains in-frame clones alone and is incomplete. The profile shows around 11,000 clones, approximately 81% of them singletons. Concerning this clone itself: The target antigen is unknown.

Regarding time point: 2015-2016 season, 7 days after influenza vaccination. Blood volume per time point ranged from about 40 to 110 mL. The chain is built from TRBV19 and TRBJ2-7; D may be TRBD1 (6 bases). Sequencing was performed on CXCR5+ CD38- circulating T follicular helper cells from blood, taken 7 days after influenza vaccination. Noted subset: circulating Tfh, non-naive CD4+CXCR5+PD-1+ (ICOS+CD38+ or ICOS-CD38-). This clonotype originated in an adult who received the influenza vaccine. CDR3 in DNA: TGTGCCAGTAGTATAGGCCACGCTCTAGGGGGCTACGAGCAGTACTTC. Its protein is CASSIGHALGGYEQYF.